This T cell receptor beta chain was found in a study of blood T cell repertoires in COVID-19 (dated by TCRdb to the early 2020s). Broadly, across the study: Collaborator samples came from the United States, Italy and Spain and covered acute and convalescent phases of COVID-19. The prospective study material was composed of cDNA or gDNA derived from T cells, B-cell-depleted T cells, or PBMCs. The dataset comprised deeply sampled blood TCRbeta repertoires from subjects exposed to, actively infected with, or recovered from COVID-19. The repertoires were released in a freely available public database intended as a resource for research on the immune response to SARS-CoV-2. The samples were drawn from two sources: the first 160 participants of the ongoing ImmuneRACE study, and 1,254 subjects contributed by 6 global collaborators. A de-identified subject ID, COVID-19 status, age in years and sex were almost always included in the sample metadata. HLA class I and class II types, where available, came from metadata supplied by the sample provider rather than from assay-based typing.

Collaborating institutions collected whole blood in K2EDTA tubes following their own protocols. For TCRbeta analysis, collaborator samples were shipped as frozen whole blood, as isolated PBMCs, or as DNA extracted from either sample type. TCRbeta CDR3 regions were amplified from genomic DNA using the immunoSEQ Assay, a bias-controlled multiplex PCR. The study's processing was this. Within the assay, amplification of reference gene primers was used to estimate how many nucleated cells each sample contained. To quantify the absolute abundance of each unique TCRbeta CDR3 rearrangement, sequence reads were collapsed and filtered. For each sample, productive Simpson clonality was calculated as the square root of Simpson's diversity index across productive rearrangements. The immuneACCESS repertoire file appears here via TCRdb, limited to in-frame rearrangements. These files lack a portion of the clones; in checked studies, under half of the deficit traces to unresolved V genes, and the cause of the others is not known. Clone size and V and J calls were adopted from that table, with D and trimming inferred from the DNA. The sample records more than 150,000 clones, 80% to 85% of which are singletons. The ten largest make up about 4.9% of the sample.

CDR1 and CDR2 (SGDLS, YYNGEE) derive from the germline V gene. Inclusive of the bounding cysteine and phenylalanine, the CDR3 is 15 residues long. Just CDR3 DNA is preserved here, 45 bases in frame from base 1. After removal of 3 bases from V and 6 bases from J, the junction retains 7 bases not matched to a gene. Here is what the overall study found, with its caveats: The quantity of clinical and demographic metadata differed by source and by participant and was supplied without curation.

With respect to this clone: Its antigen specificity is not known. Per-base quality was not reported, and no clone a single base away is much larger than it.

The receptor comes from a woman in her twenties or thirties with acute or convalescent COVID-19. Sample: peripheral blood. The V and J segments used are TRBV9 and TRBJ2-3; 10 bases in the junction line up with TRBD2. Here the CDR3 is given as CASSAGTSASDTQYF. The sequence in DNA is TGTGCCAGCAGCGCCGGGACTAGCGCGTCGGATACGCAGTATTTT.